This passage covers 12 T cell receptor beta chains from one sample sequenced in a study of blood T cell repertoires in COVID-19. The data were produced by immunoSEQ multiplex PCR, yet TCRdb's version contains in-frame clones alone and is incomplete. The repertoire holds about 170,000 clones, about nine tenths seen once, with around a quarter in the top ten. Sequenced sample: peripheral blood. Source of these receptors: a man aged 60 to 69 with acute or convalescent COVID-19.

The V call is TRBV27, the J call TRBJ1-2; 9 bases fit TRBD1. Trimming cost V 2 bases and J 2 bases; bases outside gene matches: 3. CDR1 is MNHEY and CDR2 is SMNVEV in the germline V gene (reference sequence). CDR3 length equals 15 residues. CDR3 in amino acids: CASSLTGGANYGYTF. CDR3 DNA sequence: TGTGCCAGCAGTTTAACAGGGGGCGCAAACTATGGCTACACCTTC.

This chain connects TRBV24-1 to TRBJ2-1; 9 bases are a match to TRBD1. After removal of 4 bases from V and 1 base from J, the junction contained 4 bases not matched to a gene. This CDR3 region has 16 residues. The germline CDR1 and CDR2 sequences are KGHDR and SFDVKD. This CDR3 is CATSETGTGSYNEQFF. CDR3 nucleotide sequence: TGTGCCACCAGTGAAACCGGGACAGGGTCCTACAATGAGCAGTTCTTC.

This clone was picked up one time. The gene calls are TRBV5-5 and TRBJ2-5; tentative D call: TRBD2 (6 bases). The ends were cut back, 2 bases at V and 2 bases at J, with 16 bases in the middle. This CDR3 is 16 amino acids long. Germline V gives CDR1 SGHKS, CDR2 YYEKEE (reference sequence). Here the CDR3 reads CASSLLTWRGQETQYF. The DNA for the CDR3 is TGTGCCAGCAGCTTACTAACGTGGAGGGGACAAGAGACCCAGTACTTC.

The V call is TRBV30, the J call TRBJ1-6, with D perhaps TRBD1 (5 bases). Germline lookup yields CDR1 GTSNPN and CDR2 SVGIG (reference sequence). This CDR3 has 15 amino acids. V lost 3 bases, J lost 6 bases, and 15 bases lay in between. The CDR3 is CAWRIGDRANSPLHF. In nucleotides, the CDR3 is TGTGCCTGGAGGATAGGGGATCGGGCTAATTCACCCCTCCACTTT. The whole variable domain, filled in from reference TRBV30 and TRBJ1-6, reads SQTIHQWPATLVQPVGSPLSLECTVEGTSNPNLYWYRQAAGRGLQLLFYSVGIGQISSEVPQNLSASRPQDRQFILSSKKLLLSDSGFYLCAWRIGDRANSPLHFGNGTRLTVT.

In DNA, the CDR3 is TGTGCCAGCAGAGCACCATTAGGGGGCTCTAACTACTTC. It codes for CASRAPLGGSNYF. The genes are TRBV2 and TRBJ2-5, with 7 bases identical to TRBD1. J was trimmed by 14 bases and V by 6 bases; bases with no gene match: 15. The CDR3 extends over 13 amino acids. CDR1 and CDR2 from the germline V gene are SNHLY and FYNNEI.

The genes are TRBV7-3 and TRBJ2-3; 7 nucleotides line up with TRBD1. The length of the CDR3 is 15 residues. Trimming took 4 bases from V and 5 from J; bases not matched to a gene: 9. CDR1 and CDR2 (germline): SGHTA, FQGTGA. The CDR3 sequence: CASSSTGWVLDTQYF. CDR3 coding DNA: TGTGCCAGCAGCTCGACAGGGTGGGTGCTAGATACGCAGTATTTT.

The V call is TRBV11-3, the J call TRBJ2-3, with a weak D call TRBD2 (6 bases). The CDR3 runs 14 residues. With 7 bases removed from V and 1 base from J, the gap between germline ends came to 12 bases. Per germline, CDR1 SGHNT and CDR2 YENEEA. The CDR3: CASNGGRGTDTQYF. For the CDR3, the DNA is TGTGCCAGCAATGGGGGGAGAGGCACAGATACGCAGTATTTT.

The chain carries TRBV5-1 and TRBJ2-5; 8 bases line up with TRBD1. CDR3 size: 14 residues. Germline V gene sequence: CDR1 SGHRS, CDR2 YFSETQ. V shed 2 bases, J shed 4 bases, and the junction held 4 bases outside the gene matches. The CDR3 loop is CASSFTTGVETQYF. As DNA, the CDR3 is TGCGCCAGCAGCTTCACGACAGGGGTAGAGACCCAGTACTTC.

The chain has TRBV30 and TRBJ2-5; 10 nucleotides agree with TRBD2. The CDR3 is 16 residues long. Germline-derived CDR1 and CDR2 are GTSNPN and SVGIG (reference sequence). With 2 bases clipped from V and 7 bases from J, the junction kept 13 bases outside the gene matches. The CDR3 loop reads CAWSPPLAGPGGTQYF. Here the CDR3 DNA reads TGTGCCTGGAGTCCTCCACTAGCGGGGCCTGGTGGGACCCAGTACTTC.

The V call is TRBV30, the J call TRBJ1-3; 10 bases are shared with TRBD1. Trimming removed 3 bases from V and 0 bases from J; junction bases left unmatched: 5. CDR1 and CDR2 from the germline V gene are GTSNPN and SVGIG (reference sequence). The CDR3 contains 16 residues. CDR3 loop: CAWSRDRGPSGNTIYF. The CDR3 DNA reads TGTGCCTGGAGCCGGGACAGGGGTCCCTCTGGAAACACCATATATTTT.

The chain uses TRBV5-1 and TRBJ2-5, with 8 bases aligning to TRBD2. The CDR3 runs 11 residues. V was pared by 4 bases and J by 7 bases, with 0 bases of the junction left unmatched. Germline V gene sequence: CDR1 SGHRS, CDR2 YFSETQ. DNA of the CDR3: TGCGCCAGCAGCCGGGAGGGGACCCAGTACTTC. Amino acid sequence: CASSREGTQYF.

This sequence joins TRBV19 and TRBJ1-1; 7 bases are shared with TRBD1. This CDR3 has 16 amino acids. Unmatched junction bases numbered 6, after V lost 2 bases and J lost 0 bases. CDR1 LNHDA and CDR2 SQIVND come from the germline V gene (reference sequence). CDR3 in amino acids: CASSISRTGMNTEAFF. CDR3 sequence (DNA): TGTGCCAGTAGTATATCACGGACAGGCATGAACACTGAAGCTTTCTTT.